Below, 25 T cell receptor beta chains from the same sample are listed, as sequenced in a study of blood T cells in healthy people across ages. PCR was performed a second time for roughly 7 to 11 cycles using a sample-barcoded 5' primer and a J-beta primer mix. A single record per CDR3 protein comes from TCRdb applying MiXCR to the 5' RACE reads. This table has approximately 2,000,000 distinct CDR3 sequences, around 40% appearing once. The sequenced material came from blood. The receptor set was obtained from a human donor in good health.

This clonotype appeared a few times. The chain carries TRBV29-1 and TRBJ1-2; no clear D. This CDR3 has 15 amino acids. Trimming stripped 2 bases from V and 4 bases from J, with 17 bases between. CDR1 and CDR2 (germline): SQVTM, ANQGSEA. The CDR3 DNA reads TGCAGCGTTGAAATCTCGCCGGGGTTAGGCTATGGCTACACCTTC. Protein product: CSVEISPGLGYGYTF.

This clonotype was counted a few times. CDR3 residues: CAAGPLTVRGDGYGYTF. CDR3 in DNA: TGTGCCGCAGGGCCCCTCACCGTCAGGGGAGATGGCTATGGCTACACCTTC. V usage is TRBV6-1 and J usage is TRBJ1-2; tentatively, D is TRBD1 (6 bases). The CDR3 totals 17 residues. V dropped 11 bases and J dropped 4 bases, with 29 bases sitting between them. Per the germline V gene, CDR1 is MNHNS and CDR2 is SASEGT.

The rearrangement links TRBV4-3 to TRBJ2-3; 10 bases align to TRBD2. The length of the CDR3 is 19 residues. V lost 0 bases and J lost 4; bases outside the gene matches: 13. From germline, CDR1 is LGHNA and CDR2 YSLEER. CDR3 residues: CASSQDYSYGTSEADTQYF. CDR3 in DNA: TGCGCCAGCAGCCAAGATTATTCTTATGGGACTAGCGAGGCAGATACGCAGTATTTT.

This chain uses TRBV12-5 with TRBJ1-2; no firm D call. Trimming cost V 4 bases and J 0 bases, with 15 bases left between them. The CDR3 is 16 residues long. The germline CDR1 and CDR2 sequences are LGHNT and FRNRAP. The CDR3 is CASGSHDGDTNYGYTF. The CDR3 nucleotides are TGTGCTAGTGGTTCCCACGACGGGGATACTAACTATGGCTACACCTTC.

The rearrangement links TRBV28 to TRBJ2-2, with D hard to call. V gave up 6 bases and J gave up 5 bases, with 7 bases separating them. The CDR3 sequence is 12 residues long. Germline CDR1 is MDHEN and CDR2 is SYDVKM. CDR3 in DNA: TGTGCCAGCAGCTATCCAACCGGGGAGCTGTTTTTT. Encoded protein: CASSYPTGELFF.

The V and J genes are TRBV2 and TRBJ1-2; no clear D gene. V was trimmed by 5 bases and J by 3 bases, leaving 16 bases between them. Germline CDR1 SNHLY, CDR2 FYNNEI. The CDR3 loop spans 15 amino acids. The CDR3 DNA follows: TGTGCCAGCAGTCTCCCCGGGAGGACCTACTATGGCTACACCTTC. Amino acid sequence: CASSLPGRTYYGYTF.

This clonotype was seen a handful of times. The chain combines TRBV6-4 with TRBJ1-2; TRBD1 matches 7 bases. Germline trimming cut 0 bases from V and 8 bases from J; bases unmatched to any gene: 6. This CDR3 comprises 14 residues. Germline CDR1 reads MRHNA; CDR2 reads SNTAGT. The CDR3 loop is CASSDSRGRGGYTF. The CDR3 coding sequence is TGTGCCAGCAGTGACTCAAGGGGGCGAGGAGGCTACACCTTC.

The V gene is TRBV5-1, the J gene TRBJ2-3; 11 bases align to TRBD2. Germline V lookup: CDR1 SGHRS, CDR2 YFSETQ. The CDR3 covers 16 residues. Trimming cost V 6 bases and J 0 bases; bases outside gene matches: 6. In nucleotides, the CDR3 is TGCGCCAGCAACCCGGGACTAGCGGAGAGCACAGATACGCAGTATTTT. Residues: CASNPGLAESTDTQYF.

The chain recombines TRBV7-2 with TRBJ2-1, with a possible D match to TRBD2 (6 bases). The CDR3 is 14 amino acids. Deletions cut 4 bases from V and 7 bases from J, with 14 bases between. Germline values: CDR1 SGHTA, CDR2 FQGNSA. In nucleotides, the CDR3 is TGTACCAGCAGCTCGAGTAATAGCGGAAATGAGCAGTTCTTC. It specifies CTSSSSNSGNEQFF.

V usage is TRBV7-3 and J usage is TRBJ1-1, with D unresolved. Germline V gives CDR1 SGHTA, CDR2 FQGTGA. The germline V and J ends were trimmed by 6 bases and 0 bases, with 8 bases remaining between them. The CDR3 is 13 residues long. CDR3 nucleotide sequence: TGTGCCAGCAGGGAGGGATTGAACACTGAAGCTTTCTTT. It specifies CASREGLNTEAFF.

This chain uses TRBV5-1 with TRBJ2-1; 8 bases fit TRBD1. V was clipped by 0 bases and J by 14 bases; unmatched bases: 4. The V gene's germline CDR1 is SGHRS and CDR2 YFSETQ. This CDR3 has 12 amino acids. The CDR3 spells CASSLEDRVKFF. The CDR3 DNA sequence: TGCGCCAGCAGCTTGGAGGACAGGGTTAAGTTCTTC.

This clonotype was seen only a few times. This chain uses TRBV7-2 with TRBJ1-4; 10 bases map to TRBD1. V trimming: 1 base; J trimming: 8 bases; junction bases outside the gene matches: 1. Germline assignment: CDR1 SGHTA and CDR2 FQGNSA. The CDR3 runs 14 residues. The CDR3 region is CASSLGGQGEKLFF. The CDR3 DNA reads TGTGCCAGCAGCTTAGGGGGACAGGGGGAAAAACTGTTTTTT.

The chain employs TRBV2 and TRBJ2-5; D remains unclear. The V and J ends lost 7 bases and 0 bases respectively, with 9 bases between them. The CDR3 length is 13 residues. Germline values: CDR1 SNHLY, CDR2 FYNNEI. The CDR3 spells CASTARDQETQYF. The CDR3 nucleotides are TGTGCCAGCACAGCCCGAGACCAAGAGACCCAGTACTTC.

This clonotype was found a few times. V gene TRBV20-1 combines with J gene TRBJ2-3, with D perhaps matching TRBD1 or TRBD2 (6 bases each). CDR1 DFQATT and CDR2 SNEGSKA come from the germline V gene (reference sequence). This CDR3 is built from 15 residues. Trimming shortened V by 3 bases and J by 2 bases, and 15 bases separated the two germline ends. CDR3 DNA sequence: TGCAGTGCTAGTCCGGGGGCGATTTTCACAGATACGCAGTATTTT. Residues: CSASPGAIFTDTQYF.

This clonotype was observed once. The chain joins TRBV19 to TRBJ1-1; D is unclear. The CDR3 length is 14 residues. V lost 5 bases to trimming and J lost 4 bases, with 14 bases between them. In germline, CDR1 is LNHDA, CDR2 SQIVND (reference sequence). The CDR3 spells CASSPLGVRTEAFF. CDR3 DNA: TGTGCCAGTAGTCCCCTCGGGGTTCGCACTGAAGCTTTCTTT.

This clonotype was picked up a small number of times. This chain joins TRBV20-1 and TRBJ2-7; D remains ambiguous. The CDR3 length is 12 residues. The germline V gene has CDR1 DFQATT and CDR2 SNEGSKA (reference sequence). The V and J ends lost 6 bases and 5 bases respectively, with 14 bases between them. The DNA of the CDR3 is TGCAGTGCACTGAAGACGAGACACGAGCAGTACTTC. The encoded protein is CSALKTRHEQYF.

This clonotype has more than one count but fewer than ten. V gene TRBV9 combines with J gene TRBJ2-7; TRBD1 or TRBD2 may be the D gene (7 bases each). V was trimmed by 0 bases and J by 3 bases, leaving 19 bases between them. The CDR3 consists of 17 residues. CDR1 SGDLS and CDR2 YYNGEE come from the germline V gene. CDR3 protein: CASSVGGAGGGIYEQYF. CDR3 bases: TGTGCCAGCAGCGTAGGTGGGGCAGGGGGGGGTATCTACGAGCAGTACTTC.

This CDR3 reads CASRSLAGKNYGYTF. Written as DNA, the CDR3 is TGTGCCAGCAGGTCGCTCGCTGGCAAGAACTATGGCTACACCTTC. The chain couples TRBV28 to TRBJ1-2; no reliable D call. The CDR3 extends over 15 amino acids. V lost 6 bases and J 2 bases, leaving 16 bases between the germline ends. The germline V gene encodes CDR1 MDHEN and CDR2 SYDVKM.

The V gene is TRBV28, the J gene TRBJ1-2, with D perhaps matching TRBD1 (5 bases). Germline V gene data show CDR1 as MDHEN and CDR2 as SYDVKM. Trimming left V 7 bases short and J 8 bases short, with 17 bases between. This CDR3 spans 13 amino acids. The CDR3 DNA sequence: TGTGCCAGCAAGATACAGGCGGGAGTAGGCTACACCTTC. Protein product: CASKIQAGVGYTF.

This clonotype was observed a few times. The genes are TRBV25-1 and TRBJ2-3; D tentatively reads TRBD1 or TRBD2 (5 bases each). Per germline, CDR1 MGHDK and CDR2 SYGVNS. The V end lost 0 bases, the J end lost 5 bases, and 21 bases lay between the germline ends. The CDR3 is 18 residues long. The CDR3 bases are TGTGCCAGCAGTGAATATTTTCCCGGGACCTACTTTGGAGATACGCAGTATTTT. It encodes CASSEYFPGTYFGDTQYF.

This clonotype occurred a few times. The DNA of the CDR3 is TGTGCCAGCAGCGTAGGAGGAGGGGGGACTGAAGCTTTCTTT. Protein: CASSVGGGGTEAFF. V and J are TRBV9 and TRBJ1-1; maybe TRBD1 (6 bases). The CDR3 contains 14 residues. Between the trimmed V and J ends, which lost 0 bases and 5 bases, there was a span of 11 bases. CDR1 and CDR2 from the germline V gene are SGDLS and YYNGEE.

The rearrangement uses TRBV7-6 and TRBJ2-3; D may correspond to TRBD1 or TRBD2 (5 bases each). Germline V gives CDR1 SGHVS, CDR2 FNYEAQ. The CDR3 is made up of 15 amino acids. With 2 bases removed from V and 3 bases from J, the gap between germline ends came to 12 bases. CDR3 residues: CASSLILGVTDTQYF. The CDR3 DNA reads TGTGCCAGCAGCTTAATTCTGGGGGTGACAGATACGCAGTATTTT.

In nucleotides, the CDR3 is TGCGGCGCTGGAATTAGCGGGGGGACCAATGAGCAGTTCTTC. This translates into CGAGISGGTNEQFF. The V gene is TRBV29-1, the J gene TRBJ2-1; 10 nucleotides agree with TRBD2. The germline gives CDR1 SQVTM, CDR2 ANQGSEA. The CDR3 loop spans 14 amino acids.

There are a few counts of this clonotype. The gene calls are TRBV4-3 and TRBJ1-4; no clear D. The V end was cut by 0 bases, the J end by 7 bases, with 9 bases between. The CDR3 spans 14 residues. Germline lookup yields CDR1 LGHNA and CDR2 YSLEER. CDR3 DNA sequence: TGCGCCAGCAGCCAAGATCAGACTTTTGAAAAACTGTTTTTT. Amino acid sequence: CASSQDQTFEKLFF.

This chain uses TRBV7-2 with TRBJ2-5; perhaps D is TRBD1 or TRBD2 (5 bases each). The length of the CDR3 is 18 residues. Germline CDR1 is SGHTA and CDR2 is FQGNSA. V was trimmed by 4 bases and J by 2 bases, leaving 23 bases between them. The CDR3 DNA follows: TGTGCCAGCAGCTCACTGGGCAGGGACCTTCTAAGTCAAGAGACCCAGTACTTC. As protein: CASSSLGRDLLSQETQYF.